Listed below are T cell receptor beta chains from one sample, sequenced in a study of blood T cell repertoires in COVID-19. TCRdb keeps only in-frame clones here, not all; method: immunoSEQ multiplex PCR. The table records roughly 300,000 clones, about 90% of them present only once. Material for sequencing was PBMCs or T cells enriched from blood (not recorded which). Every receptor here comes from a woman aged 25 to 39 who had recovered from COVID-19. Each CDR3 is given with its conserved first and last residue. The order of the fields is V gene, D gene, clone size, J gene, CDR3 protein, CDR3 DNA. D genes are given only for firm matches. Size is omitted from some rows. Given values are once, few, many or a class for expanded clones.

TRBV7-8	TRBD2	NA	TRBJ2-7	CASSLSGGSPYEQYF	TGTGCCAGCAGCTTAAGCGGGGGGTCCCCCTACGAGCAGTACTTC
TRBV6-5	NA	few	TRBJ2-2	CASKAGGTGELFF	TGTGCCAGCAAAGCCGGTGGCACCGGGGAGCTGTTTTTT
TRBV19	TRBD1	many	TRBJ1-5	CASSTRTGAHQPQHF	TGTGCCAGTAGTACCAGGACAGGGGCCCATCAGCCCCAGCATTTT
TRBV7-9	TRBD1	NA	TRBJ2-7	CASFQGARGEQYF	TGTGCCAGCTTTCAGGGGGCCCGAGGCGAGCAGTACTTC
TRBV3-1/TRBV3-2	TRBD2	NA	TRBJ2-4	CASSTPGLAGNIQYF	TGTGCCAGCAGTACACCGGGACTAGCGGGAAACATTCAGTACTTC
TRBV7-2	TRBD2	NA	TRBJ2-7	CASSPHGTSGVYDNEQYF	TGTGCCAGCAGCCCCCACGGGACTAGCGGGGTTTACGATAATGAGCAGTACTTC
TRBV5-4	NA	once	TRBJ2-2	CASSPGGLPNTGELFF	TGTGCCAGCAGCCCCGGGGGACTTCCGAACACCGGGGAGCTGTTTTTT
TRBV2	NA	NA	TRBJ1-1	CANLDWANTEAFF	TGTGCCAACTTGGACTGGGCCAACACTGAAGCTTTCTTT
TRBV3-1/TRBV3-2	NA	NA	TRBJ1-2	CASSQPTGDGYTF	TGTGCCAGCAGCCAACCTACCGGGGATGGCTACACCTTC
TRBV4-3	NA	NA	TRBJ1-2	CASSRETEPKSYGYTF	TGCGCCAGCAGCCGTGAAACAGAACCCAAGTCCTATGGCTACACCTTC
TRBV7-6	TRBD2	NA	TRBJ2-5	CASSLDGTSEETQYF	TGTGCCAGCAGCTTAGATGGGACTAGCGAGGAGACCCAGTACTTC
TRBV12-3/TRBV12-4	NA	NA	TRBJ1-1	CASSLGGEKAFF	TGTGCCAGCAGTTTAGGTGGGGAGAAAGCTTTCTTT
TRBV18	NA	NA	TRBJ2-5	CASSPGGSQETQYF	TGTGCCAGCTCACCAGGGGGCAGTCAAGAGACCCAGTACTTC
TRBV6-2/TRBV6-3	NA	few	TRBJ2-2	CASSYSGRRTLTGELFF	TGTGCCAGCAGTTACTCGGGCAGGCGAACCCTCACCGGGGAGCTGTTTTTT
TRBV3-1/TRBV3-2	NA	once	TRBJ2-7	CASSQDPAGALQEQYF	TGTGCCAGCAGCCAAGATCCTGCGGGGGCCCTCCAAGAGCAGTACTTC
TRBV10-2	TRBD1	NA	TRBJ2-2	CASSDSGTGTAAGELFF	TGCGCCAGCAGTGACTCCGGGACAGGGACAGCCGCGGGGGAGCTGTTTTTT
TRBV24-1	TRBD1	NA	TRBJ1-2	CATSDLTGAGYTF	TGTGCCACCAGTGATTTAACAGGGGCTGGCTACACCTTC
TRBV30	NA	NA	TRBJ1-2	CAWSLVGGGGYTF	TGTGCCTGGAGTTTAGTGGGCGGGGGTGGCTACACCTTC
TRBV27	TRBD1	NA	TRBJ1-3	CASSLGRGLSGNTIYF	TGTGCCAGCAGTTTGGGCAGGGGGCTTTCCGGAAACACCATATATTTT
TRBV19	NA	NA	TRBJ1-2	CASSSPTGMYNYGYTF	TGTGCCAGTAGTAGCCCTACAGGGATGTACAACTATGGCTACACCTTC
TRBV5-5	TRBD1	NA	TRBJ1-2	CASSPSVGQGADGYTF	TGTGCCAGCAGCCCATCTGTCGGACAGGGGGCGGATGGCTACACCTTC
TRBV10-1	NA	NA	TRBJ2-5	CASSDRTTQETQYF	TGCGCCAGCAGTGACAGGACTACTCAAGAGACCCAGTACTTC
TRBV5-1	TRBD2	few	TRBJ2-7	CASSPSGSGGEQYF	TGCGCCAGCAGCCCGAGCGGGAGTGGGGGCGAGCAGTACTTC
TRBV3-1/TRBV3-2	TRBD1	once	TRBJ1-1	CASSQADRGNTEAFF	TGTGCCAGCAGCCAAGCGGACAGGGGGAACACTGAAGCTTTCTTT
TRBV4-2	TRBD1	once	TRBJ2-1	CASSQEAGTGGNEQFF	TGTGCCAGCAGCCAAGAGGCCGGGACAGGGGGCAATGAGCAGTTCTTC
TRBV11-3	TRBD1	NA	TRBJ2-1	CASSSGTVPTGNEQFF	TGTGCCAGCAGCTCCGGGACAGTACCAACTGGAAATGAGCAGTTCTTC
TRBV15	NA	NA	TRBJ1-6	CATSRDTYNSPLHF	TGTGCCACCAGCAGAGATACCTATAATTCACCCCTCCACTTT
TRBV25-1	NA	NA	TRBJ1-5	CASSAQQNQPQHF	TGTGCCAGCAGTGCACAGCAAAATCAGCCCCAGCATTTT
TRBV7-8	NA	NA	TRBJ1-2	CASSLVLRPTNNYGYTF	TGTGCCAGCAGCTTAGTTTTGCGGCCCACAAACAACTATGGCTACACCTTC
TRBV7-6	NA	NA	TRBJ2-6	CASSQHRVSGANVLTF	TGTGCCAGCAGCCAACACAGGGTCTCTGGGGCCAACGTCCTGACTTTC
TRBV5-1	NA	NA	TRBJ1-1	CASSLGPEVEAFF	TGCGCCAGCAGCTTGGGCCCAGAAGTGGAAGCTTTCTTT
TRBV6-1	NA	NA	TRBJ1-6	CASSEGPGLNSPLHF	TGTGCCAGCAGTGAAGGGCCGGGACTTAATTCACCCCTCCACTTT
TRBV15	TRBD1	NA	TRBJ2-4	CATSTRQGATKNIQYF	TGTGCCACCAGCACCCGACAGGGGGCAACCAAAAACATTCAGTACTTC
TRBV7-7	NA	once	TRBJ2-7	CASSPGPRPGKGYEQYF	TGTGCTAGCAGCCCAGGGCCCAGGCCAGGGAAGGGCTACGAGCAGTACTTC
TRBV10-3	TRBD2	NA	TRBJ2-2	CAISDGLAGGPGELFF	TGTGCCATCAGTGACGGGCTAGCGGGGGGCCCCGGGGAGCTGTTTTTT
TRBV7-2	TRBD2	NA	TRBJ2-2	CASSVLAGALNTGELFF	TGTGCCAGCAGTGTACTAGCGGGGGCCCTGAACACCGGGGAGCTGTTTTTT
TRBV6-6	NA	NA	TRBJ2-7	CASSSSGQGNHEQYF	TGTGCCAGCAGTTCCTCCGGCCAGGGGAATCACGAGCAGTACTTC
TRBV29-1	NA	once	TRBJ2-7	CSVVVTGYEQYF	TGCAGCGTTGTGGTTACAGGCTACGAGCAGTACTTC
TRBV2	NA	NA	TRBJ2-2	CASRDRFGGELFF	TGTGCCAGCCGTGACAGGTTCGGCGGGGAGCTGTTTTTT
TRBV6-1	NA	NA	TRBJ2-2	CASSEFSRRAGELFF	TGTGCCAGCAGTGAATTTAGCAGGCGGGCCGGGGAGCTGTTTTTT
TRBV19	NA	NA	TRBJ2-7	CASSILQAPYEQYF	TGTGCCAGTAGTATTTTACAGGCCCCCTACGAGCAGTACTTC
TRBV9	TRBD2	NA	TRBJ2-3	CASSVASGGESTQYF	TGTGCCAGCAGCGTAGCTAGCGGGGGGGAATCTACGCAGTATTTT